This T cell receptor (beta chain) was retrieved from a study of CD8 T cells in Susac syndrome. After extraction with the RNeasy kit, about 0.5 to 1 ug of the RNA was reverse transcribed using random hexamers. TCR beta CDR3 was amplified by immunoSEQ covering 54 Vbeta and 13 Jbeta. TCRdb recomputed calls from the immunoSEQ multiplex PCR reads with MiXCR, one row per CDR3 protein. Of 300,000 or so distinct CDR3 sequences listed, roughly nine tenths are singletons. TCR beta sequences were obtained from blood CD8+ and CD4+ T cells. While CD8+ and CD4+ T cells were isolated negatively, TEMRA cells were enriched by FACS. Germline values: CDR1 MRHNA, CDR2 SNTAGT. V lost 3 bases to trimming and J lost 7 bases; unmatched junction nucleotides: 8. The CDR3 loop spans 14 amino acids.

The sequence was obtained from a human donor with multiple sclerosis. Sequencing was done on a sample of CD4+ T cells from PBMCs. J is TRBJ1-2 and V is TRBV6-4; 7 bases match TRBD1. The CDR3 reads CASSDAKDRPGYTF. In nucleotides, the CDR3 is TGTGCCAGCAGTGATGCGAAGGACAGGCCTGGCTACACCTTC.